Below, one T cell receptor (beta chain) is given with its context. Its antigen is as yet unknown. The run depth of the assay was deep. Libraries were prepared by immunoSEQ multiplex PCR; TCRdb keeps only in-frame clonotypes and omits some of them. The sample includes 2.3 million or so clones, 85% to 95% seen only once; the top ten take under 0.45%. The data are from a study of shared clonotypes between healthy human individuals. Broader study findings: Inspection by rarefaction showed sorted-subset sequencing to be incomplete despite large depth. A handful of donors showed sharing of approximately 5% of naive CD4 clonotypes.

This CDR3 comprises 13 residues. Germline CDR1 reads MNHEY; CDR2 reads SVGAGI. V lost 5 bases and J lost 5, with 7 bases in between. This rearrangement joins TRBV6-5 to TRBJ1-6; D remains ambiguous. The receptor was isolated from a man between 18 and 35 years old in good health. Some clones in this sample may be carry-over from other donors' samples. The sequenced material came from naive CD4+ T cells from PBMCs. The subset here: CD45RA+ positively selected. The CDR3 DNA reads TGTGCCAGCAGTAGGGCCCATAATTCACCCCTCCACTTT. This gives the protein CASSRAHNSPLHF.